These 20 T cell receptor beta chains share one sample of origin, sequenced in a study of radiotherapy plus CTLA-4 blockade in lung cancer. Profiled with immunoSEQ multiplex PCR; TCRdb holds only in-frame clones, not every one. The sample contains more than 50,000 clones, around 69% of which appear only once. The sample consisted of peripheral blood, taken from a patient treated with radiotherapy plus ipilimumab. These TCRs come from a human donor with non-small cell lung cancer who had a complete response to radiotherapy plus ipilimumab.

The chain links TRBV10-3 to TRBJ2-1; TRBD2 matches 10 bases. Per the germline V gene, CDR1 is ENHRY and CDR2 is SYGVKD. CDR3 length: 13 amino acids. V shed 6 bases and J 12 bases; nucleotides not matched to a gene: 8. The CDR3 DNA sequence: TGTGCCATCAGAGGACTAGCGGAGATGAGGCAGTTCTTC. Encoded protein: CAIRGLAEMRQFF.

This clone was picked up a small number of times. The chain has TRBV28 and TRBJ2-6; 8 bases agree with TRBD2. The CDR3 totals 18 residues. The trim removed 5 bases at V and 1 base at J, leaving 10 bases unmatched. Germline V gene sequence: CDR1 MDHEN, CDR2 SYDVKM. The DNA of the CDR3 is TGTGCCAGCAGTGGCGCGGGGGGCTACGGTTCTGGGGCCAACGTCCTGACTTTC. Translating gives CASSGAGGYGSGANVLTF.

By share, this clone counts as medium-sized (0.01 to 0.1%). J is TRBJ1-1 and V is TRBV9; D not certain. Trimming left V 0 bases short and J 7 bases short, with 7 bases between. The CDR3 is 12 residues long. Per the germline V gene, CDR1 is SGDLS and CDR2 is YYNGEE. As DNA, the CDR3 is TGTGCCAGCAGCGTAGGAGGGAATGAAGCTTTCTTT. Residues: CASSVGGNEAFF.

The chain combines TRBV11-2 with TRBJ1-1; 7 bases align to TRBD1. With 5 bases clipped from V and 0 bases from J, the junction kept 3 bases outside the gene matches. CDR3 length: 14 residues. Germline V CDR1 and CDR2: SGHAT, FQNNGV. The CDR3 loop reads CASSEGQLNTEAFF. The CDR3 DNA reads TGTGCCAGCAGCGAGGGACAGCTGAACACTGAAGCTTTCTTT.

The J gene is TRBJ2-2, the V gene TRBV29-1, with TRBD1 identical over 7 bases. Germline V gene sequence: CDR1 SQVTM, CDR2 ANQGSEA. The CDR3 has 14 amino acids. Trimming removed 7 bases from V and 2 bases from J; junction bases left unmatched: 7. The CDR3 here is CSAVGTVNTGELFF. In DNA form, the CDR3 reads TGCAGCGCTGTAGGGACAGTTAACACCGGGGAGCTGTTTTTT.

This chain joins TRBV28 and TRBJ1-6; tentatively, D is TRBD1 (6 bases). This CDR3 is built from 16 residues. The germline V gene encodes CDR1 MDHEN and CDR2 SYDVKM. V lost 2 bases to trimming and J lost 10 bases, with 18 bases between them. The CDR3 sequence is CASSLSRGDRGSPLHF. The CDR3 nucleotides read TGTGCCAGCAGTTTAAGCCGGGGGGATAGGGGGTCACCCCTCCACTTT.

A few counts support this clone. The chain combines TRBV10-3 with TRBJ1-1; D may be TRBD1 (6 bases). Trimming removed 2 bases from V and 1 base from J, with 8 bases in between. This CDR3 is built from 14 residues. Germline loops: CDR1 ENHRY, CDR2 SYGVKD. CDR3 sequence: CAISETGKNTEAFF. Written as DNA, the CDR3 is TGTGCCATCAGTGAGACAGGGAAGAACACTGAAGCTTTCTTT.

The rearrangement joins TRBV5-1 to TRBJ2-3, with 7 positions matching TRBD1. Germline loops: CDR1 SGHRS, CDR2 YFSETQ. The CDR3 length is 15 residues. V was pared by 2 bases and J by 1 base, with 4 bases of the junction left unmatched. In nucleotides, the CDR3 is TGCGCCAGCAGCTTAAGGGGGCAGCGCACAGATACGCAGTATTTT. This codes for CASSLRGQRTDTQYF.

This chain connects TRBV14 to TRBJ2-2; the match to TRBD2 covers 11 bases. This CDR3 comprises 16 residues. Germline trimming cut 2 bases from V and 6 bases from J; bases unmatched to any gene: 5. Germline values: CDR1 SGHDN, CDR2 FVKESK. The chain's CDR3 is CASSQHSGRASGELFF. The CDR3 region has the DNA TGTGCCAGCAGCCAACATAGCGGGAGGGCCTCCGGGGAGCTGTTTTTT.

J is TRBJ1-1 and V is TRBV9; 8 bases fit TRBD1. From germline, CDR1 is SGDLS and CDR2 YYNGEE. The trim removed 0 bases at V and 4 bases at J, leaving 11 bases unmatched. This CDR3 has 17 residues. The CDR3 DNA reads TGTGCCAGCAGCGTAGGAATCACAGGGGGGTCCCGCACTGAAGCTTTCTTT. Protein product: CASSVGITGGSRTEAFF.

Only a few counts were recorded for this clone. An end of the junction differs from the germline gene, which may be a read error. Within the sample, other DNA sequences also encode this same CDR3. The V and J genes are TRBV4-1 and TRBJ2-1; 9 bases line up with TRBD2. Germline V CDR1 and CDR2: MGHRA, YSYEKL. The CDR3 spans 16 residues. The DNA of the CDR3 is TGTGCCAGCAGCGCCCTACCGACTAGCGGCTACAATGAGCAGTTCTTC. Protein: CASSALPTSGYNEQFF.

This clone was counted a few times. This sequence joins TRBV5-1 and TRBJ1-6, with D hard to call. The CDR3 has 15 residues. Germline V gives CDR1 SGHRS, CDR2 YFSETQ. Deletions cut 4 bases from V and 9 bases from J, with 17 bases between. DNA of the CDR3: TGCGCCAGCAGCCGGAGCGGGGAATCCCCTTCACCCCTCCACTTT. Encoded protein: CASSRSGESPSPLHF.

The rearrangement uses TRBV14 and TRBJ2-7, with 12 bases identical to TRBD2. Germline V gene lookup returns CDR1 SGHDN and CDR2 FVKESK. Losses at the gene ends were 3 bases for V and 6 bases for J; bases not matched to a gene: 6. CDR3 length equals 15 residues. The CDR3 DNA is TGTGCCAGCAGCCACCGACTAGCGGGGGAGGGCGAGCAGTACTTC. It yields the protein CASSHRLAGEGEQYF.

CDR3 DNA sequence: TGCAGCGTTGGTGGGGGACAGGGGATCTACGAGCAGTACTTC. Its translation: CSVGGGQGIYEQYF. The chain uses TRBV29-1 and TRBJ2-7, with 10 positions matching TRBD1. The CDR3 sequence is 14 residues long. V lost 4 bases to trimming and J lost 3 bases; unmatched junction nucleotides: 6. The germline CDR1 and CDR2 sequences are SQVTM and ANQGSEA.

The V and J genes are TRBV7-2 and TRBJ2-3, with 14 nucleotides matching TRBD2. This CDR3 contains 19 residues. Germline V gene data show CDR1 as SGHTA and CDR2 as FQGNSA. Trimming cost V 5 bases and J 1 base; bases outside gene matches: 11. The CDR3: CASSRVAGLAGVRTDTQYF. CDR3 sequence (DNA): TGTGCCAGCAGCCGAGTCGCGGGACTAGCGGGGGTGCGCACAGATACGCAGTATTTT.

This clone was counted a few times. The rearrangement uses TRBV6-5 and TRBJ1-1, with TRBD1 as a possible D gene (6 bases). Germline CDR1 reads MNHEY; CDR2 reads SVGAGI. The CDR3 covers 14 residues. Trimming shortened V by 5 bases and J by 5 bases, and 15 bases separated the two germline ends. The CDR3, as DNA: TGTGCCAGCAGTGAGTACCAGGGGTGGACTGAAGCTTTCTTT. It codes for CASSEYQGWTEAFF.

This clone was seen more than once but under ten times. J is TRBJ2-3 and V is TRBV27; possibly TRBD2 for D (6 bases). V lost 8 bases and J 0 bases, leaving 12 bases between the germline ends. Germline assignment: CDR1 MNHEY and CDR2 SMNVEV (reference sequence). CDR3 length: 14 residues. The CDR3 DNA reads TGTGCCAGCCGTAGCGGACCTAGCACAGATACGCAGTATTTT. This sequence encodes CASRSGPSTDTQYF.

V and J are TRBV7-8 and TRBJ2-5; no clear D. Germline V gene data show CDR1 as SGHVS and CDR2 as FQNEAQ. Trimming took off 2 bases at V and 2 bases at J, with 9 bases between the two ends. CDR3 length equals 14 residues. The DNA of the CDR3 is TGTGCCAGCAGCTTAAGTCACCAGCAAGAGACCCAGTACTTC. The encoded protein is CASSLSHQQETQYF.

This clone was recorded once. This chain links TRBV28 with TRBJ1-3; TRBD1 might be the D (5 bases). The CDR3 consists of 16 residues. Between the trimmed V and J ends, which lost 5 bases and 3 bases, there was a span of 17 bases. CDR1 and CDR2 (germline): MDHEN, SYDVKM. As DNA, the CDR3 is TGTGCCAGCAGTCTACAGGCTTCGGGCTTTGGAAACACCATATATTTT. Amino acids: CASSLQASGFGNTIYF. The full variable domain, with the rest looked up from reference TRBV28 and TRBJ1-3, is DVKVTQSSRYLVKRTGEKVFLECVQDMDHENMFWYRQDPGLGLRLIYFSYDVKMKEKGDIPEGYSVSREKKERFSLILESASTNQTSMYLCASSLQASGFGNTIYFGEGSWLTVV.

This clone was seen only a few times. The V and J genes are TRBV6-5 and TRBJ2-2; 8 nucleotides line up with TRBD2. The CDR3 sequence is 15 residues long. V lost 5 bases to trimming and J lost 5 bases; unmatched junction nucleotides: 7. Germline CDR1 MNHEY, CDR2 SVGAGI. CDR3 in DNA: TGTGCCAGCAGTCCCGGGACTAGGACGACCGGGGAGCTGTTTTTT. Its protein is CASSPGTRTTGELFF.